This T cell receptor (beta chain) stems from a study of read filtering for tumor transcriptome and immune sequencing. At the time of active disease, bone marrow was collected from every patient. Molecular barcoded adaptors covering alpha/delta and beta/gamma chains were used on approximately 400 ng RNA. TCRdb called the reads again in MiXCR, with one record for every CDR3 protein. The repertoire holds tens of thousands of distinct CDR3 sequences, more than 11% seen once, with about 44% in the top ten. This clonotype turned up a few times. The germline V gene encodes CDR1 DFQATT and CDR2 SNEGSKA (reference sequence). The germline V and J ends were trimmed by 5 bases and 1 base, with 18 bases remaining between them. The CDR3 sequence is 15 residues long.

This chain connects TRBV20-1 to TRBJ2-7, with TRBD2 as a possible D gene (6 bases). Sequencing was done on a sample of a population of CD138-negative cells sorted from bone marrow. The sequence was collected from a donor aged 40 or over with multiple myeloma. In DNA, the CDR3 is TGCAGTGCTGAACGTCCGAGCGGGCAATCCTACGAGCAGTACTTC. Its translation: CSAERPSGQSYEQYF.